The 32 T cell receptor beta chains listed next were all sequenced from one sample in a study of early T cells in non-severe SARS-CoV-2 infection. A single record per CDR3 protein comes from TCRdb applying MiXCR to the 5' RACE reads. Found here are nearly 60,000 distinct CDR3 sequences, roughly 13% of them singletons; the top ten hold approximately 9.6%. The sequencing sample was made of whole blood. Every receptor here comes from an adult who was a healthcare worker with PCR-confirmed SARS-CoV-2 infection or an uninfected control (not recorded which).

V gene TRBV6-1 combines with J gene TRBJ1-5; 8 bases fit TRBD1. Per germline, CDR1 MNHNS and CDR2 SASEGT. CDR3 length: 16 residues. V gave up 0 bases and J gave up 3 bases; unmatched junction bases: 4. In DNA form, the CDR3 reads TGTGCCAGCAGTGAAGCAGGCAGGGGGCTCAATCAGCCCCAGCATTTT. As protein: CASSEAGRGLNQPQHF.

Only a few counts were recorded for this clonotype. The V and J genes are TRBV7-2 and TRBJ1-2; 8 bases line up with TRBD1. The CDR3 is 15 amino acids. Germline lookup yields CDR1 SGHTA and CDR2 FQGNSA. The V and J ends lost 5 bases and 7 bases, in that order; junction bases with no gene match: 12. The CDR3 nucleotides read TGTGCCAGCAGCCCGACAGGGGCTTTAGGAGGTGGCTACACCTTC. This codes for CASSPTGALGGGYTF. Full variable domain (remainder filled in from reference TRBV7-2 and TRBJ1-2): GAGVSQSPSNKVTEKGKDVELRCDPISGHTALYWYRQSLGQGLEFLIYFQGNSAPDKSGLPSDRFSAERTGGSVSTLTIQRTQQEDSAVYLCASSPTGALGGGYTFGSGTRLTVV.

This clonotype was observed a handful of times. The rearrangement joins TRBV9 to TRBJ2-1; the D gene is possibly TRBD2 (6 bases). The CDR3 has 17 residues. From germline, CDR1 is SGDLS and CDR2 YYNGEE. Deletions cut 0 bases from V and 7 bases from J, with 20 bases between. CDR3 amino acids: CASSVVGWGGGRNEQFF. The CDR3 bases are TGTGCCAGCAGCGTAGTGGGATGGGGCGGAGGGAGGAATGAGCAGTTCTTC.

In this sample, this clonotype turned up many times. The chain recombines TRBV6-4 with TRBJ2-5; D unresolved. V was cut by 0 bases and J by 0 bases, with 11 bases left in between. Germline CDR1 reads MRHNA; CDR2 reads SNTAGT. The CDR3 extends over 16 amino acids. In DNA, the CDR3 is TGTGCCAGCAGTGACTCGAACTGGCTCCACCAAGAGACCCAGTACTTC. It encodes CASSDSNWLHQETQYF.

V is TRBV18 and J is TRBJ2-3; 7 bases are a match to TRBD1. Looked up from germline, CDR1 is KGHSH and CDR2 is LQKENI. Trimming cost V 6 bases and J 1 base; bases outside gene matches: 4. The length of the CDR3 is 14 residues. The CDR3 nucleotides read TGTGCCAGCTCGGGACAGAGGGGCACAGATACGCAGTATTTT. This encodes CASSGQRGTDTQYF.

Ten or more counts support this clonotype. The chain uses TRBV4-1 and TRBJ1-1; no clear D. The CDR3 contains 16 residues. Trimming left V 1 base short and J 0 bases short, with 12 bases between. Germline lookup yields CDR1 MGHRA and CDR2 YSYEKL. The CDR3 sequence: CASSQVGKPMNTEAFF. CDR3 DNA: TGCGCCAGCAGCCAAGTAGGGAAACCCATGAACACTGAAGCTTTCTTT.

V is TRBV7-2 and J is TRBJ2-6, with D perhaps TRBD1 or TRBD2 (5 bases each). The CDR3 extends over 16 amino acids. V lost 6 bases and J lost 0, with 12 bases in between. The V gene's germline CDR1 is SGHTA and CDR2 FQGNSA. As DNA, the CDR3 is TGTGCCAGCAGTACCGACGGGGCCTCTGGGGCCAACGTCCTGACTTTC. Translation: CASSTDGASGANVLTF.

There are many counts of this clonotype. CDR3 loop: CASSPPSQETQYF. CDR3 sequence (DNA): TGTGCCAGCAGCCCCCCGTCCCAAGAGACCCAGTACTTC. This chain joins TRBV7-9 and TRBJ2-5; no definite D call. Germline assignment: CDR1 SEHNR and CDR2 FQNEAQ (reference sequence). There are 13 residues in the CDR3. V gave up 5 bases and J gave up 1 base, with 8 bases separating them. Full variable domain (missing parts from reference TRBV7-9 and TRBJ2-5): DTGVSQNPRHKITKRGQNVTFRCDPISEHNRLYWYRQTLGQGPEFLTYFQNEAQLEKSRLLSDRFSAERPKGSFSTLEIQRTEQGDSAMYLCASSPPSQETQYFGPGTRLLVL.

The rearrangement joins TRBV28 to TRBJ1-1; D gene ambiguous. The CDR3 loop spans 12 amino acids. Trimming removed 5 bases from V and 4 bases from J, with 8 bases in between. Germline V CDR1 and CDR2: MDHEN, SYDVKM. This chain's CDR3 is CASSTYSTEAFF. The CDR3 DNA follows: TGTGCCAGCAGTACCTACAGCACTGAAGCTTTCTTT.

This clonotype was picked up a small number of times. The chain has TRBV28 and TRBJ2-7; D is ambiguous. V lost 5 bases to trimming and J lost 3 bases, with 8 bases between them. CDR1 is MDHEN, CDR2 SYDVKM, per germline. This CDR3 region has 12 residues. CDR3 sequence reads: CASSQPGYEQYF. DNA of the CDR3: TGTGCCAGCAGTCAGCCAGGCTACGAGCAGTACTTC.

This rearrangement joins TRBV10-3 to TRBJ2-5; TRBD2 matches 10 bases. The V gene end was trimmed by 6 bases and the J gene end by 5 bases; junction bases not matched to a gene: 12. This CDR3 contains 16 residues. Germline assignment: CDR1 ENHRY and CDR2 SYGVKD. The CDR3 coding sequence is TGTGCCATCAGGCTGGGAAGCGGGGGGGACCTGGAGACCCAGTACTTC. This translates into CAIRLGSGGDLETQYF.

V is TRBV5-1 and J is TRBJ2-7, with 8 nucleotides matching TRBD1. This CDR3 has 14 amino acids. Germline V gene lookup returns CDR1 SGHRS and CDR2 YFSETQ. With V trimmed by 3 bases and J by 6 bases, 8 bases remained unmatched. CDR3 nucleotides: TGCGCCAGCAGCTCTTTTAACAGGGGGACCGAGCAGTACTTC. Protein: CASSSFNRGTEQYF.

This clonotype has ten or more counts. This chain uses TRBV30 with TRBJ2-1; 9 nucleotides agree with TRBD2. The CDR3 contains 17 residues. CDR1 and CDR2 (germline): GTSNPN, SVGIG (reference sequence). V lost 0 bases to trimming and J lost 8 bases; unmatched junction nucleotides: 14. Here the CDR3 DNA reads TGTGCCTGGAGTGTACGCCCTAGCGGGACCTTTGGGCATGAGCAGTTCTTC. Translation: CAWSVRPSGTFGHEQFF. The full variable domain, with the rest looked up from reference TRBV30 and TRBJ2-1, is SQTIHQWPATLVQPVGSPLSLECTVEGTSNPNLYWYRQAAGRGLQLLFYSVGIGQISSEVPQNLSASRPQDRQFILSSKKLLLSDSGFYLCAWSVRPSGTFGHEQFFGPGTRLTVL.

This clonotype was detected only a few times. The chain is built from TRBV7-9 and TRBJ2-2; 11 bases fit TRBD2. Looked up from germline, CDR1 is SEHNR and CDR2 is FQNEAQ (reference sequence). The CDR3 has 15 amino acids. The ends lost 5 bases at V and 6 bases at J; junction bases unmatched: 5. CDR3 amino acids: CASSGLAGTSGELFF. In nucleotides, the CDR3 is TGTGCCAGCAGCGGACTAGCGGGTACCTCCGGGGAGCTGTTTTTT. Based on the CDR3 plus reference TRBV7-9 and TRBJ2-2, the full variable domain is DTGVSQNPRHKITKRGQNVTFRCDPISEHNRLYWYRQTLGQGPEFLTYFQNEAQLEKSRLLSDRFSAERPKGSFSTLEIQRTEQGDSAMYLCASSGLAGTSGELFFGEGSRLTVL.

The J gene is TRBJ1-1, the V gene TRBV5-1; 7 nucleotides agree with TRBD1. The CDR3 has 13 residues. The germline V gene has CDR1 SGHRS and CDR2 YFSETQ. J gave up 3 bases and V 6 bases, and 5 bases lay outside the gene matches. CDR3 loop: CASTRTGDTEAFF. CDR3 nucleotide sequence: TGCGCCAGCACCAGGACAGGTGACACTGAAGCTTTCTTT.

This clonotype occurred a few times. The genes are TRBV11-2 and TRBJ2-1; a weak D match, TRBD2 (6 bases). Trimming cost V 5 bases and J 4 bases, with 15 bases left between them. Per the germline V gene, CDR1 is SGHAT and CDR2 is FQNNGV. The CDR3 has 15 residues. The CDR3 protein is CASSLSAGTYNEQFF. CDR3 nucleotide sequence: TGTGCCAGCAGCCTCAGCGCGGGAACGTACAATGAGCAGTTCTTC.

This CDR3 is CASSLEYRQETQYF. CDR3 in DNA: TGTGCCAGCAGCTTAGAGTATCGACAAGAGACCCAGTACTTC. This chain joins TRBV5-4 and TRBJ2-5; D remains ambiguous. Trimming pared 2 bases from V and 2 bases from J, leaving 10 bases between. This CDR3 has 14 amino acids. Germline V gene lookup returns CDR1 SGHNT and CDR2 YYREEE (reference sequence). The whole variable domain, filled in from reference TRBV5-4 and TRBJ2-5, reads ETGVTQSPTHLIKTRGQQVTLRCSSQSGHNTVSWYQQALGQGPQFIFQYYREEENGRGNFPPRFSGLQFPNYSSELNVNALELDDSALYLCASSLEYRQETQYFGPGTRLLVL.

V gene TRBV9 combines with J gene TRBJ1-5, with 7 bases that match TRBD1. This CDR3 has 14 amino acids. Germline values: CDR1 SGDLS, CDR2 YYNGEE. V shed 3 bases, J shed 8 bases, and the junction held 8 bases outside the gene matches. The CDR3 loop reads CASSEQGYLEPQHF. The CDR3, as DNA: TGTGCCAGCAGCGAACAGGGGTATTTGGAGCCCCAGCATTTT.

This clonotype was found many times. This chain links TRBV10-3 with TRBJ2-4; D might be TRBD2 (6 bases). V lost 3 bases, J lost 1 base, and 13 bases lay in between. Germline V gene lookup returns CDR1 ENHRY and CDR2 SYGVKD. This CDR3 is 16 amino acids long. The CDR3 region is CAISDGGVRAKNIQYF. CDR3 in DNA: TGTGCCATCAGTGACGGAGGGGTTCGGGCCAAAAACATTCAGTACTTC.

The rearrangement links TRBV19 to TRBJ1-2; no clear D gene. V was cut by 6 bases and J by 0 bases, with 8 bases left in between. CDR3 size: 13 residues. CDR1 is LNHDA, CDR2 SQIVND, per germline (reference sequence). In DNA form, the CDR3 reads TGTGCCAGTAGCGTTGATCCTAACTATGGCTACACCTTC. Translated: CASSVDPNYGYTF.

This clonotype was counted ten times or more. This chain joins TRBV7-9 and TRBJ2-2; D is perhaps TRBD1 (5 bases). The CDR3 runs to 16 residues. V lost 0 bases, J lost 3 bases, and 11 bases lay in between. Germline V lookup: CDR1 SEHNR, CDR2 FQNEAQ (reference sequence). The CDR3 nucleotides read TGTGCCAGCAGCTTAGCGGCAGGGTTTTACACCGGGGAGCTGTTTTTT. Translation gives CASSLAAGFYTGELFF. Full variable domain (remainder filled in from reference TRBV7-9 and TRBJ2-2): DTGVSQNPRHKITKRGQNVTFRCDPISEHNRLYWYRQTLGQGPEFLTYFQNEAQLEKSRLLSDRFSAERPKGSFSTLEIQRTEQGDSAMYLCASSLAAGFYTGELFFGEGSRLTVL.

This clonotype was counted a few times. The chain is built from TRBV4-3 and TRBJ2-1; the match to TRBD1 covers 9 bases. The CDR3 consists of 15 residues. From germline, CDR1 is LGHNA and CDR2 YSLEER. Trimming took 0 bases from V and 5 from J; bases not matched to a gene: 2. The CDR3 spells CASSQEWTGDNEQFF. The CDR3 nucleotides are TGCGCCAGCAGCCAAGAGTGGACAGGGGACAATGAGCAGTTCTTC.

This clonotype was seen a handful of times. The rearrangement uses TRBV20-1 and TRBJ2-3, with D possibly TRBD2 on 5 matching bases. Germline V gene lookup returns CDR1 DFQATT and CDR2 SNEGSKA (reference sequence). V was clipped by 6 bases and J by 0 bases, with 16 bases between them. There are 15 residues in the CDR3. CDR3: CSAPERAASTDTQYF. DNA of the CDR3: TGCAGTGCCCCGGAGCGAGCGGCTAGCACAGATACGCAGTATTTT.

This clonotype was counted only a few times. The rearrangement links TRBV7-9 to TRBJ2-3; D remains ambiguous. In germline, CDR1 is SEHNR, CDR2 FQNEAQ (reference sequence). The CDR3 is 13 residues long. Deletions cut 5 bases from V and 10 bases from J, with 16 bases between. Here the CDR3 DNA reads TGTGCCAGCAGCCCCGGTTCCCGATCGGCGCAGTATTTT. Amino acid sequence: CASSPGSRSAQYF.

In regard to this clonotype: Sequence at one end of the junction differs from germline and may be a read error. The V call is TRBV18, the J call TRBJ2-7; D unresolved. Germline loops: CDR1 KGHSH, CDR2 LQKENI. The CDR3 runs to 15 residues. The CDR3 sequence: CASSSNDGSSYEQCF. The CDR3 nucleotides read TGTGCCAGCTCATCAAACGACGGAAGCTCCTACGAGCAGTGCTTC.

CDR3 sequence reads: CASSLVGASYNEQFF. CDR3 coding DNA: TGTGCCAGCAGCTTGGTCGGGGCGTCCTACAATGAGCAGTTCTTC. The chain uses TRBV5-4 and TRBJ2-1; D assignment may be TRBD1 or TRBD2 (5 bases each). V lost 0 bases and J 1 base, leaving 8 bases between the germline ends. Germline CDR1 SGHNT, CDR2 YYREEE (reference sequence). The CDR3 covers 15 residues.

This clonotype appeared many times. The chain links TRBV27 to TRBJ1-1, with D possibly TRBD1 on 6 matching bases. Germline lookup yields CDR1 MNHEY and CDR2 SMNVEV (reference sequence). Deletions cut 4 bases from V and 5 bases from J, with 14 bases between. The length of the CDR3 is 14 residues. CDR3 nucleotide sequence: TGTGCCAGCAGTTCACGGTTAGGGGGGACTGAAGCTTTCTTT. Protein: CASSSRLGGTEAFF.

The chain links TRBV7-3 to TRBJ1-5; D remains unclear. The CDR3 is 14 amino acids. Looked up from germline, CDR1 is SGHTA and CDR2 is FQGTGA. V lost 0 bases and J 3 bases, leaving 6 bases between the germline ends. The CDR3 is CASSLTPNNQPQHF. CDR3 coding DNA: TGTGCCAGCAGCTTAACACCAAACAATCAGCCCCAGCATTTT.

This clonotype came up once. The CDR3 DNA follows: TGTGCCAGCAGCTTAGATATCATGACTGCGAATACGCAGTATTTT. Translating it yields CASSLDIMTANTQYF. V is TRBV7-2 and J is TRBJ2-3; D is unresolved. The V end was cut by 1 base, the J end by 7 bases, with 15 bases between. The V gene's germline CDR1 is SGHTA and CDR2 FQGNSA. CDR3 length: 15 residues.

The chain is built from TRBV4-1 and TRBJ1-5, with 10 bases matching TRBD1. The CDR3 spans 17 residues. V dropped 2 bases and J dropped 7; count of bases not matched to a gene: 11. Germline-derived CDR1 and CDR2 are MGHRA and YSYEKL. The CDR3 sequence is CASSQLFPGQGIQPQHF. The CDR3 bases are TGCGCCAGCAGCCAACTTTTTCCGGGACAGGGGATCCAGCCCCAGCATTTT.

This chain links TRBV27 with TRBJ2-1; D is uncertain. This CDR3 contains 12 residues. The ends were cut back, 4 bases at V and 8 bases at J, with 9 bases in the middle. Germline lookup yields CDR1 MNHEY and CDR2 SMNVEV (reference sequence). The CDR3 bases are TGTGCCAGCAGTTCCCCTGAAGATGAGCAGTTCTTC. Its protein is CASSSPEDEQFF.

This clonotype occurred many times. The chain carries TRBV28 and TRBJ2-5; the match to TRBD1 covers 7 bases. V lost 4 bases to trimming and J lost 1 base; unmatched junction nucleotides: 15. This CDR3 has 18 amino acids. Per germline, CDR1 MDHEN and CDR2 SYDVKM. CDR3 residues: CASSSLSAAGQVQETQYF. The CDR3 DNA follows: TGTGCCAGCAGTTCTTTATCCGCGGCTGGACAGGTCCAAGAGACCCAGTACTTC.